This T cell receptor beta chain was observed in a study of blood T cells in healthy people across ages. Next came a second PCR, run for about 7 to 12 cycles, which used a sample-barcoded 5' primer along with a J-beta primer mix. TCRdb reanalysed the 5' RACE reads using MiXCR and keeps one entry per CDR3 protein. Of over 700,000 distinct CDR3 sequences listed, approximately 25% are singletons. Extractions gave at least 6 micrograms of total RNA per sample. Another study also made use of these data, one on T cells of mothers and their children.

Sequenced: blood. This TCR derives from a boy younger than 18 in good health.

The CDR3 DNA is TGTGCCACCAGTGACGGCGTCCCCCAAGAGACCCAGTACTTC. This codes for CATSDGVPQETQYF. The chain links TRBV24-1 to TRBJ2-5; no clear D. Trimming removed 4 bases from V and 1 base from J, with 9 bases in between. The CDR3 is 14 amino acids. Germline CDR1 and CDR2: KGHDR and SFDVKD.